The clone carrying this TCR beta chain came up once. Its antigen is not known. The sample comes from a study of a mutant IDH1 vaccine in newly diagnosed glioma. The overall study: The earlier regimen, radiotherapy, temozolomide, or both, was most often both. Week 35 brought visit V12, which was followed by visit V13 at week 47.

Profiling relied on immunoSEQ multiplex PCR, and the TCRdb table lists in-frame clones only, not all of them. The sample records 90,000 to 100,000 clones, about 90% being singletons. The CDR3 is 12 amino acids. Germline CDR1 is MNHEY and CDR2 is SVGAGI. V dropped 5 bases and J dropped 4 bases, with 9 bases sitting between them. The time point denotes: week 47, end of study. The investigators gave 300 ug of mutant IDH1 20-mer peptide in each vaccine dose, together with topical imiquimod. Scheduled for weeks 1, 3, 5, 7, 11, 15, 19 and 23, eight vaccinations were given to patients. This chain links TRBV6-5 with TRBJ2-7, with D possibly being TRBD1 (6 bases). This sequence originates from a woman aged 45-65 years with glioma. The source material was PBMCs, sampled from a glioma patient whose treatment included an IDH1 peptide vaccine. The CDR3 is CASSPQGYEQYF. The CDR3 bases are TGTGCCAGCAGTCCACAGGGTTACGAGCAGTACTTC.